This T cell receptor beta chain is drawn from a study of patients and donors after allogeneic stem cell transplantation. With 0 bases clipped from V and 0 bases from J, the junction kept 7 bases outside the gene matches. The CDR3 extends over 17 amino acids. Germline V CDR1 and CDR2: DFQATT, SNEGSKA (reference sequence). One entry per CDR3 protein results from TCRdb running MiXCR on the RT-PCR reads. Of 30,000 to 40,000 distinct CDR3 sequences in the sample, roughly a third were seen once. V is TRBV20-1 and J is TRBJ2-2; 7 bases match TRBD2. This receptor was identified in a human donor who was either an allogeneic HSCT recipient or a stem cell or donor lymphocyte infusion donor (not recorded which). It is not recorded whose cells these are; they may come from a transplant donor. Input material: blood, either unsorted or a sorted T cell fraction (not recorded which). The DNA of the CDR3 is TGCAGTGCTAGAGATTTCCTTGGACTAGCGAACACCGGGGAGCTGTTTTTT. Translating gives CSARDFLGLANTGELFF.